This section outlines one TCR beta chain sequence together with its context. The record originates from a study of technical replicates of blood from a few donors. The repertoire was sequenced with immunoSEQ multiplex PCR; TCRdb's copy has only in-frame clones and lacks some. Of approximately 70,000 clones in the sample, over 85% were seen once. Trimming cost V 0 bases and J 6 bases; bases outside gene matches: 14. CDR1 LGHNA and CDR2 YSLEER come from the germline V gene. The CDR3 has 17 residues. Sequenced material: T cells isolated from PBMCs. This TCR was recovered from a human donor in good health. The chain links TRBV4-3 to TRBJ2-7; 7 bases agree with TRBD2. The CDR3 loop is CASSQDLGGLVSVEQYF. The DNA for the CDR3 is TGCGCCAGCAGCCAAGATTTAGGAGGACTAGTATCCGTCGAGCAGTACTTC.